A selection of T cell receptor beta chains follows, all from one sample in a study of breast tumors, draining lymph nodes, adjacent tissues. TCRdb re-analysed the multiplex PCR reads in MiXCR, keeping a single row per CDR3 protein. The sample holds about 130,000 distinct CDR3 sequences, roughly 20% seen once. Sequencing was done on a sample of axillary lymph node tissue. The receptors here all came from a female donor with breast cancer. Some clones in this sample may be carry-over from other donors' samples. Each CDR3 is given with its conserved first and last residue. A D gene is named only where the DNA matches it firmly. Rows may omit the clone size; those that give it use once, few, many or a size class.

CASSVRDGKGYEQYF,TGTGCCAGCAGCGTTAGGGACGGCAAGGGCTACGAGCAGTACTTC,TRBV9,TRBJ2-7,.,many
CASSSTSSGGPYEQYF,TGTGCCAGCAGCTCGACCTCAAGCGGGGGCCCCTACGAGCAGTACTTC,TRBV7-9,TRBJ2-7,TRBD2,many
CASSLWGAQYF,TGCGCCAGCAGCCTGTGGGGGGCCCAGTACTTC,TRBV5-1,TRBJ2-5,.,.
CASSLGGSEQYF,TGTGCCAGCTCACTGGGGGGGAGCGAGCAGTACTTC,TRBV18,TRBJ2-7,TRBD2,many
CASSFAGARSYEQYF,TGTGCCAGCAGTTTCGCAGGGGCTAGGTCCTACGAGCAGTACTTC,TRBV28,TRBJ2-7,.,many
CASSQGEASGTDTQYF,TGCGCCAGCAGCCAAGGGGAGGCTTCTGGCACAGATACGCAGTATTTT,TRBV4-1,TRBJ2-3,.,many
CASSLERGLGNEQFF,TGTGCCAGCAGCTTGGAGCGGGGTCTTGGTAATGAGCAGTTCTTC,TRBV7-9,TRBJ2-1,TRBD2,many
CASSPPGRGRNNEKLFF,TGTGCCAGCTCACCACCGGGTCGGGGCCGGAATAATGAAAAACTGTTTTTT,TRBV18,TRBJ1-4,.,.
CASSLVGGDQPQHF,TGTGCCAGCAGCTTGGTTGGTGGGGATCAGCCCCAGCATTTT,TRBV5-6,TRBJ1-5,.,few
CASSGRLNYGYTF,TGTGCCAGCAGCGGGAGGCTTAACTATGGCTACACCTTC,TRBV27,TRBJ1-2,.,.
CASSYKWREWGNEQFF,TGTGCCAGCAGCTACAAATGGCGGGAGTGGGGCAATGAGCAGTTCTTC,TRBV11-2,TRBJ2-1,TRBD2,many
CASSAQEGDTQYF,TGCGCCAGCAGCGCTCAGGAGGGAGATACGCAGTATTTT,TRBV5-1,TRBJ2-3,.,many
CASSGGGRQPQHF,TGTGCCAGCAGCGGGGGAGGGAGGCAGCCCCAGCATTTT,TRBV9,TRBJ1-5,.,many
CASSLDYGYTF,TGCGCCAGCAGCTTGGACTATGGCTACACCTTC,TRBV5-1,TRBJ1-2,.,many
CASSPQGGVWYNEQFF,TGTGCCAGCAGCCCACAGGGTGGCGTTTGGTACAATGAGCAGTTCTTC,TRBV11-2,TRBJ2-1,.,many
CSAKLPSDYGCTF,TGCAGTGCTAAATTGCCCTCCGACTATGGCTGCACCTTC,TRBV20-1,TRBJ1-2,.,.
CASSLTVSSYEQYF,TGTGCCAGCAGTTTAACCGTTAGCTCCTACGAGCAGTACTTC,TRBV27,TRBJ2-7,.,many
CASSPPGQPYEQYF,TGTGCCAGCAGCCCTCCGGGACAGCCCTACGAGCAGTACTTC,TRBV5-4,TRBJ2-7,TRBD1,many
CASSLVGVADTQYF,TGTGCCAGCAGCTTAGTAGGGGTTGCAGATACGCAGTATTTT,TRBV7-2,TRBJ2-3,.,many
CASSGGGTRDNEKLFF,TGTGCCAGCAGTGGGGGAGGGACACGAGATAATGAAAAACTGTTTTTT,TRBV28,TRBJ1-4,.,few
CSAPGGGYYGYTF,TGCAGTGCCCCGGGCGGGGGGTACTATGGCTACACCTTC,TRBV20-1,TRBJ1-2,.,many
CASSDLAISQQFF,TGTGCCAGCAGTGATCTTGCGATCAGTCAGCAGTTCTTC,TRBV6-1,TRBJ2-1,.,many
CSVTGGGEDEQFF,TGCAGCGTGACAGGGGGCGGCGAGGATGAGCAGTTCTTC,TRBV29-1,TRBJ2-1,TRBD1,many
CAISERQGGNYGYTF,TGTGCCATCAGTGAGCGACAGGGGGGTAACTATGGCTACACCTTC,TRBV10-3,TRBJ1-2,TRBD1,many
CATSTRQGSSSGNTIYF,TGTGCCACCTCAACCCGACAGGGCTCGAGCTCTGGAAACACCATATATTTT,TRBV6-5,TRBJ1-3,TRBD1,many
CASSPRRVMGLAGANYYNEQFF,TGCGCCAGCAGCCCCCGGAGGGTTATGGGACTAGCGGGAGCCAATTATTACAATGAGCAGTTCTTC,TRBV5-1,TRBJ2-1,TRBD2,.
CASSGTGEETQYF,TGTGCCAGCAGTGGAACGGGAGAAGAGACCCAGTACTTC,TRBV2,TRBJ2-5,.,many
CASSVGQGSSNEKLFF,TGTGCCAGCAGTGTAGGACAGGGCTCCTCTAATGAAAAACTGTTTTTT,TRBV2,TRBJ1-4,TRBD1,many
CSAREGYNEKLFF,TGCAGTGCTAGGGAGGGTTATAATGAAAAACTGTTTTTT,TRBV20-1,TRBJ1-4,.,many
CASSYALPRTGSYEQYF,TGTGCCAGCAGTTACGCCCTACCTCGAACGGGGTCCTACGAGCAGTACTTC,TRBV6-2/TRBV6-3,TRBJ2-7,.,many
CASSLAGGTDTQYF,TGTGCCAGCAGCTTAGCGGGGGGCACAGATACGCAGTATTTT,TRBV7-6,TRBJ2-3,.,many
CSARGPGRGYGYTF,TGCAGTGCTAGAGGGCCAGGGAGAGGCTATGGCTACACCTTC,TRBV20-1,TRBJ1-2,.,many
CASSQDSSGANVLTF,TGTGCCAGCAGCCAAGACAGCTCTGGGGCCAACGTCCTGACTTTC,TRBV4-2,TRBJ2-6,.,many
CASSQGGAIPYEQYF,TGCGCCAGCAGCCAAGGTGGGGCCATCCCCTACGAGCAGTACTTC,TRBV4-1,TRBJ2-7,.,many
CASSQRASGANVLTF,TGTGCCAGCAGCCAACGGGCCTCTGGGGCCAACGTCCTGACTTTC,TRBV11-1,TRBJ2-6,.,many
CASSSTGQGYSNQPQHF,TGTGCCAGCAGCAGCACGGGACAGGGGTATAGCAATCAGCCCCAGCATTTT,TRBV5-4,TRBJ1-5,TRBD1,many
CASSFRQGGGELFF,TGTGCCAGCAGTTTTCGACAGGGGGGCGGGGAGCTGTTTTTT,TRBV27,TRBJ2-2,TRBD1,.
CATTRGSEQYF,TGTGCCACGACCAGGGGCAGCGAGCAGTACTTC,TRBV10-3,TRBJ2-7,.,many
CASSYGTVQQQETQYF,TGCGCCAGCAGCTACGGGACAGTGCAACAACAAGAGACCCAGTACTTC,TRBV5-1,TRBJ2-5,TRBD1,.
CASSDITSEGAPHEQYF,TGTGCCAGCAGTGATATAACGTCGGAGGGGGCTCCCCACGAGCAGTACTTC,TRBV6-1,TRBJ2-7,.,many
CASSGWADRRDTQYF,TGTGCCAGCAGTGGATGGGCTGATAGGAGAGATACGCAGTATTTT,TRBV6-1,TRBJ2-3,.,.
CASSAGQAVGDTQYF,TGCGCCAGCAGTGCGGGACAGGCAGTAGGGGATACGCAGTATTTT,TRBV10-1,TRBJ2-3,TRBD1,many
CSAKTGTGVNTGELFF,TGCAGTGCCAAGACCGGGACAGGAGTAAACACCGGGGAGCTGTTTTTT,TRBV20-1,TRBJ2-2,TRBD1,many
CSARDSRTIEEEQFF,TGCAGTGCTAGAGATTCCCGGACCATTGAAGAGGAGCAGTTCTTC,TRBV20-1,TRBJ2-1,.,many